This T cell receptor beta chain stems from a study of T cell responses to AZD1222 COVID-19 vaccine (dated by TCRdb to the early 2020s). Concerning the study at large: AZD1222 recipients with second doses at about 4 weeks or about 12 weeks were pooled, because spike-specific TCR depth and breadth did not differ between schedules. A total of 233 trial participants underwent TCR sequencing, of whom 207 received two doses of AZD1222 and approximately 25 received two doses of the MenACWY control vaccine. Enrollment into the trials was organized by age into subgroups of 18-55, 56-69 and 70-plus years, and those subgroups contained about 150, 27 and 61 TCR-sequenced participants, respectively.

Comment on this clone: Its antigen is not yet known. The input lacks base qualities; no much larger clone sits a single base away.

The sample's time point label, decoded: baseline before first vaccination. Vaccinee samples were obtained from the UK trials COV001 and COV002, which included a single-blind randomized controlled phase 2/3 trial of AZD1222 (ChAdOx1 nCoV-19) in healthy adults. For TCRbeta chain sequencing, PBMC samples from trial participants were taken at day 0 and at day 28 after the second dose. The CDR3 regions of human TCRbeta chains were analyzed by immunosequencing. The original methods were these. Repertoire TCRs were matched against a reference library of SARS-CoV-2-specific TCRs generated with the MIRA antigen-specificity platform. Breadth meant the fraction of unique TCRs that were SARS-CoV-2-associated, whereas depth meant the fraction of total T cells that were SARS-CoV-2-associated. Using the MIRA data, each spike-specific TCR was assigned both to the spike region to which the TCR was reactive and to a CD4 or CD8 class. Log10-transformed breadth and depth values were compared by one-way ANOVA with Sidak's multiple comparisons tests. TCRdb obtained this table from immuneACCESS and retained in-frame rearrangements with V and J assigned. These tables miss some clones; where compared with another copy, unresolved V genes account for less than half of the shortfall, and the remainder is unexplained. V, J and clone size were drawn from that table, and D and trimming were deduced from the DNA. Present in this sample are 100,000 to 120,000 clones, around 82% of which were seen just once. The ten biggest clones cover roughly 5% of the sample.

In the germline V gene, CDR1 corresponds to MNHEY and CDR2 to SVGAGI. The CDR3 spans 15 residues, from the cysteine through the phenylalanine. Solely the CDR3 DNA is kept, with 45 bases framed from the first base. Trimming costs V 6 bases and J 8 bases, and their ends lie 22 bases apart. Summary of the overall study and its limitations: Most participants were white British and females outnumbered males, and the authors suggested that clonal diversity may have been underestimated. Epitopes outside the regions mutated in the B.1.351 and B.1.1.7 variants were reportedly recognized by nearly half of the unique spike-specific TCRs. A significant rise in spike-specific TCR breadth and depth was observed after two AZD1222 doses relative to day 0 and relative to MenACWY recipients. Because no samples from the day 14 peak response were available, repertoires could be characterized only after the peak T cell response. Conclusions about previously exposed vaccinees are limited because only 5 or 6 AZD1222 recipients were SARS-CoV-2 seropositive at baseline. The whole spike protein was spanned by vaccine-associated CD4 TCRs, and dominant responses were seen in regions 160-218 and 743-854. The 56-69-year group was small, and its depth increase did not reach significance, likely because of low power.

Recombination joined TRBV6-5 with TRBJ1-2, with TRBD1 perhaps the D gene, on 6 matching bases. The sequence was collected from an adult in good health. This sample comprised peripheral blood, obtained on day 0 of AZD1222 vaccination. At the DNA level, the sequence is TGTGCCAGCAGCCCGGACTGGGGGCATAGGGGGGGCTACACCTTC. Its coded protein is CASSPDWGHRGGYTF.